Listed below are T cell receptor beta chains from one sample, sequenced in a study of a mutant IDH1 vaccine in newly diagnosed glioma. The antigens of these receptors remain unknown. Profiled with immunoSEQ multiplex PCR; TCRdb holds only in-frame clones, not every one. Of some 51,000 clones listed, around 80% were seen once; the top ten hold 5.2%. Sequenced material: PBMCs, taken from a glioma patient whose treatment included an IDH1 peptide vaccine. These receptors were collected from a man aged 45-60 years with glioma. The CDR3 runs from the conserved cysteine through the conserved F or W. The order of the fields is V gene, J gene, CDR3 protein.

TRBV6-1	TRBJ1-6	CASGWGGLDSPLHF
TRBV19	TRBJ1-2	CASSLGQQIYYGYTF
TRBV28	TRBJ2-6	CASSLYGGGGANVLTF
TRBV27	TRBJ2-1	CASSLRGDNEQFF
TRBV29-1	TRBJ2-1	CSVRDGGSFNEQFF
TRBV2	TRBJ2-5	CASSGVYQYF
TRBV7-2	TRBJ2-3	CASSLDSGHSTDTQYF
TRBV11-2	TRBJ2-7	CASSLTAGGYEQYF
TRBV5-5	TRBJ2-7	CASSPAAGVSYEQYF
TRBV30	TRBJ2-3	CAWSGSGGAGADTQYF
TRBV18	TRBJ2-2	CASSPGWNTGELFF
TRBV6-1	TRBJ1-3	CASSSRRSSGNTIYF
TRBV14	TRBJ1-1	CASSQDEFGAFF
TRBV28	TRBJ1-1	CASSSVLIQLNTEAFF
TRBV6-9	TRBJ1-5	CASEVGTVKPQHF
TRBV10-3	TRBJ1-4	CAIKGTNEKLFF
TRBV2	TRBJ1-1	CASSDLGDTEAFF
TRBV7-2	TRBJ2-3	CASSFLSAGRTDTQYF
TRBV30	TRBJ2-5	CAWSVRAQETQYF
TRBV6-6	TRBJ2-3	CASSYSRTYTDTQYF
TRBV6-1	TRBJ2-7	CASSIDLVKQYF
TRBV7-2	TRBJ2-1	CASSLDYQNEQFF
TRBV29-1	TRBJ2-7	CSVGYRDRSYEQYF
TRBV6-7	TRBJ1-4	CASSYPGQAIRGEKLFF
TRBV6-1	TRBJ1-5	CASSEGWGWEPQHF
TRBV4-1	TRBJ2-3	CASSQLAGVTDTQYF
TRBV18	TRBJ2-2	CASSPPKGASTGELFF
TRBV7-2	TRBJ1-1	CASAATGPITEAFF
TRBV4-2	TRBJ2-7	CASSQAVGTHEQYF
TRBV20-1	TRBJ2-2	CSARFTGELFF
TRBV6-4	TRBJ2-2	CASSPDYLGTGELFF
TRBV27	TRBJ2-7	CASRRTGSDEQYF
TRBV2	TRBJ1-2	CASRGQGGGGYTF
TRBV6-5	TRBJ1-2	CASREGGYGYTF
TRBV10-1	TRBJ1-1	CASSGGGFRTEAFF
TRBV18	TRBJ1-5	CASSPDRGTGRNQPQHF
TRBV4-1	TRBJ2-4	CASSQGLGVVIQYF
TRBV7-8	TRBJ2-5	CASSFSGGKTQYF
TRBV15	TRBJ2-7	CATSSTGGGMAEQYF
TRBV5-1	TRBJ1-1	CASSWGQNTEAFF
TRBV2	TRBJ2-7	CASLKSGYEQYF
TRBV5-1	TRBJ2-5	CASSYGETETQYF
TRBV6-1	TRBJ2-5	CASSDQGGETQYF
TRBV5-1	TRBJ2-7	CASSLEGYEQYF
TRBV9	TRBJ1-2	CASSVDPGKRYGYTF
TRBV4-1	TRBJ2-1	CASSQRAGGYNEQFF
TRBV7-2	TRBJ1-1	CASSPRRSNTEAFF
TRBV4-3	TRBJ2-7	CASSQDRQGGHEQYF
TRBV9	TRBJ2-7	CASSVDGPSTQYF